This T cell receptor beta chain emerged from a study of T cells after yellow fever vaccination. CDR1 and CDR2 (germline): MNHNS, SASEGT. This CDR3 spans 15 amino acids. V was clipped by 7 bases and J by 4 bases, with 19 bases between them. TCRdb reprocessed the 5' RACE reads with MiXCR, giving one entry per CDR3 protein. The sample has around 550,000 distinct CDR3 sequences; 15% to 20% are singletons. The sequence came from a man younger than 45 who received the YFV17D yellow fever vaccine. The sequencing used PBMCs, collected 15 days after the yellow fever booster vaccination. V is TRBV6-1 and J is TRBJ2-5, with a weak D call TRBD2 (5 bases). The CDR3 is CASTKYGNSRETQYF. CDR3 nucleotide sequence: TGTGCCAGCACCAAATACGGGAATTCGAGAGAGACCCAGTACTTC.